Listed here are 30 T cell receptor beta chains from one sample, sequenced in a study of OX40 agonist ivuxolimab in advanced cancers. This table comes from immunoSEQ multiplex PCR, and its TCRdb copy is limited to in-frame clones, with some not included. In the table there are more than 55,000 clones, approximately 81% of which are singletons. Sample: CD4+ or CD8+ T cells sorted from blood, taken in a trial of the OX40 agonist ivuxolimab. The receptors derive from an adult with an advanced solid tumor such as melanoma, head and neck, liver or kidney cancer.

This clone occurred a few times. The gene calls are TRBV7-2 and TRBJ1-6, with D hard to call. V lost 5 bases, J lost 8 bases, and 4 bases lay in between. Germline values: CDR1 SGHTA, CDR2 FQGNSA. CDR3 length: 11 amino acids. The CDR3 nucleotides are TGTGCCAGCAGCCGCGATTCACCCCTCCACTTT. Translation gives CASSRDSPLHF. Based on the CDR3 plus reference TRBV7-2 and TRBJ1-6, the full variable domain is GAGVSQSPSNKVTEKGKDVELRCDPISGHTALYWYRQSLGQGLEFLIYFQGNSAPDKSGLPSDRFSAERTGGSVSTLTIQRTQQEDSAVYLCASSRDSPLHFGNGTRLTVT.

The chain carries TRBV2 and TRBJ2-5; tentatively, D is TRBD2 (5 bases). The tail of the sequence fits TRBJ2-7 better, so the J call may be wrong. The CDR3 consists of 13 residues. The germline CDR1 and CDR2 sequences are SNHLY and FYNNEI. The DNA of the CDR3 is TGTGCCAGCAGTGAAACCGGGACCTACGAGCAGTACTTC. This sequence encodes CASSETGTYEQYF.

In its sample, this clone ranks as medium-sized (0.01 to 0.1%). This chain links TRBV4-2 with TRBJ2-1, with no clear D. The germline V and J ends were trimmed by 0 bases and 0 bases, with 12 bases remaining between them. The CDR3 covers 17 residues. Per the germline V gene, CDR1 is LGHNA and CDR2 is YNFKEQ. The DNA for the CDR3 is TGTGCCAGCAGCCAAGATCTGACCTTCAGCTCCTACAATGAGCAGTTCTTC. This encodes CASSQDLTFSSYNEQFF.

The chain uses TRBV27 and TRBJ1-2; TRBD1 might be the D (5 bases). The ends were cut back, 5 bases at V and 1 base at J, with 8 bases in the middle. The CDR3 totals 13 residues. The V gene's germline CDR1 is MNHEY and CDR2 SMNVEV (reference sequence). This CDR3 is CASSQTVNYGYTF. CDR3 in DNA: TGTGCCAGCAGTCAGACAGTTAACTATGGCTACACCTTC.

The J gene is TRBJ2-3, the V gene TRBV6-1; D call uncertain. V dropped 8 bases and J dropped 3 bases, with 12 bases sitting between them. This CDR3 is 13 amino acids long. Germline assignment: CDR1 MNHNS and CDR2 SASEGT. DNA of the CDR3: TGTGCCAGCGTACACTATGGGACAGATACGCAGTATTTT. It translates to CASVHYGTDTQYF.

The chain combines TRBV11-3 with TRBJ1-1, with a tentative D call TRBD1 (6 bases). V lost 5 bases and J lost 2, with 12 bases in between. This CDR3 has 14 residues. Germline CDR1 is SGHNT and CDR2 is YENEEA. The CDR3 DNA sequence: TGTGCCAGCAGCCGCCCGGACAGTAACACTGAAGCTTTCTTT. Protein product: CASSRPDSNTEAFF. Full variable domain (remainder filled in from reference TRBV11-3 and TRBJ1-1): EAGVVQSPRYKIIEKKQPVAFWCNPISGHNTLYWYLQNLGQGPELLIRYENEEAVDDSQLPKDRFSAERLKGVDSTLKIQPAELGDSAVYLCASSRPDSNTEAFFGQGTRLTVV.

The chain combines TRBV5-6 with TRBJ1-2, with 10 bases fitting TRBD1. The germline gives CDR1 SGHDT, CDR2 YYEEEE. This CDR3 spans 15 amino acids. V trimming: 5 bases; J trimming: 2 bases; junction bases outside the gene matches: 6. DNA of the CDR3: TGTGCCAGCAGGTCCGGGACAGGGGAAAACTATGGCTACACCTTC. Residues: CASRSGTGENYGYTF.

V is TRBV19 and J is TRBJ2-5; D is uncertain. Germline assignment: CDR1 LNHDA and CDR2 SQIVND (reference sequence). V lost 8 bases to trimming and J lost 5 bases, with 18 bases between them. CDR3 length equals 14 residues. The DNA for the CDR3 is TGTGCCAGTGGGGTGGGTCCTATGGGGGAGACCCAGTACTTC. This gives the protein CASGVGPMGETQYF.

The rearrangement links TRBV12-5 to TRBJ2-7; D gene unclear. Between the trimmed V and J ends, which lost 2 bases and 5 bases, there was a span of 7 bases. The CDR3 is made up of 12 amino acids. Germline V gives CDR1 LGHNT, CDR2 FRNRAP. In DNA, the CDR3 is TGTGCTAGTGGTTTGTTCCAGGACGAGCAGTACTTC. It translates to CASGLFQDEQYF.

The chain links TRBV7-2 to TRBJ1-4; D ambiguous. The CDR3 has 13 residues. Trimming removed 5 bases at V and 7 bases at J, with 11 bases between. Germline CDR1 is SGHTA and CDR2 is FQGNSA. The CDR3 reads CASSPVGFEKLFF. CDR3 nucleotide sequence: TGTGCCAGCAGCCCTGTCGGGTTTGAAAAACTGTTTTTT.

The table lists this clone with a count of one. V and J are TRBV9 and TRBJ2-3, with D possibly being TRBD2 (6 bases). The V gene's germline CDR1 is SGDLS and CDR2 YYNGEE. The CDR3 has 17 residues. V was clipped by 0 bases and J by 1 base, with 15 bases between them. CDR3 sequence reads: CASSVATTTGGTDTQYF. The CDR3 DNA follows: TGTGCCAGCAGCGTAGCTACGACGACGGGAGGCACAGATACGCAGTATTTT. The whole variable domain, filled in from reference TRBV9 and TRBJ2-3, reads DSGVTQTPKHLITATGQRVTLRCSPRSGDLSVYWYQQSLDQGLQFLIQYYNGEERAKGNILERFSAQQFPDLHSELNLSSLELGDSALYFCASSVATTTGGTDTQYFGPGTRLTVL.

This clone was detected once. J is TRBJ2-5 and V is TRBV29-1; no reliable D call. The germline gives CDR1 SQVTM, CDR2 ANQGSEA. V lost 5 bases, J lost 2 bases, and 6 bases lay in between. The CDR3 contains 11 residues. CDR3 in amino acids: CSVRLQETQYF. Written as DNA, the CDR3 is TGCAGCGTTCGACTGCAAGAGACCCAGTACTTC. Using reference TRBV29-1 and TRBJ2-5 for the parts outside the CDR3, the full variable domain is SAVISQKPSRDICQRGTSLTIQCQVDSQVTMMFWYRQQPGQSLTLIATANQGSEATYESGFVIDKFPISRPNLTFSTLTVSNMSPEDSSIYLCSVRLQETQYFGPGTRLLVL.

The V call is TRBV7-6, the J call TRBJ2-1; no clear D gene. From germline, CDR1 is SGHVS and CDR2 FNYEAQ. Trimming stripped 1 base from V and 2 bases from J, with 9 bases between. The CDR3 extends over 15 amino acids. CDR3 sequence reads: CASSLVAGPYNEQFF. The CDR3, as DNA: TGTGCCAGCAGCTTAGTGGCCGGACCCTACAATGAGCAGTTCTTC.

Only a few counts were recorded for this clone. This rearrangement joins TRBV4-1 to TRBJ1-3; possible D gene TRBD1, 5 bases. Germline lookup yields CDR1 MGHRA and CDR2 YSYEKL. Trimming took off 4 bases at V and 0 bases at J, with 13 bases between the two ends. This CDR3 is 16 amino acids long. DNA for the CDR3: TGCGCCAGCAGCCTTGGGGGGACTAGCTCTGGAAACACCATATATTTT. Protein: CASSLGGTSSGNTIYF.

The rearrangement links TRBV4-1 to TRBJ1-2, with D possibly TRBD1 on 6 matching bases. The length of the CDR3 is 15 residues. Germline CDR1 reads MGHRA; CDR2 reads YSYEKL. Between the trimmed V and J ends, which lost 2 bases and 7 bases, there was a span of 17 bases. DNA for the CDR3: TGCGCCAGCAGCCAACGTACAGGGTTCCCACGTGGCTACACCTTC. This encodes CASSQRTGFPRGYTF.

The chain employs TRBV11-2 and TRBJ2-5; TRBD2 matches 11 bases. Germline assignment: CDR1 SGHAT and CDR2 FQNNGV. J lost 2 bases, V lost 3 bases, and 8 bases had no gene match. The CDR3 extends over 17 amino acids. This CDR3 is CASSLPAGTSGQETQYF. In DNA, the CDR3 is TGTGCCAGCAGCTTGCCGGCCGGGACTAGCGGTCAAGAGACCCAGTACTTC.

CDR3 coding DNA: TGTGCCAGCAGTTACCAGACAGGGGTGGCGCAGTATTTT. Protein: CASSYQTGVAQYF. The chain carries TRBV27 and TRBJ2-3; 8 bases line up with TRBD1. V trimming: 4 bases; J trimming: 10 bases; junction bases outside the gene matches: 7. The CDR3 runs to 13 residues. Germline CDR1 is MNHEY and CDR2 is SMNVEV (reference sequence).

The rearrangement joins TRBV15 to TRBJ1-6; no firm D call. The V end lost 4 bases, the J end lost 8 bases, and 9 bases lay between the germline ends. This CDR3 is 13 amino acids long. The germline V gene has CDR1 LNHNV and CDR2 YYDKDF (reference sequence). CDR3 in DNA: TGTGCCACCAGCACTGATGGGTATTCACCCCTCCACTTT. Translated, it gives CATSTDGYSPLHF.

A single count supports this clone. The V gene is TRBV11-2, the J gene TRBJ2-1; weak D call: TRBD1 (5 bases). Germline CDR1 and CDR2: SGHAT and FQNNGV. The CDR3 spans 14 residues. V lost 3 bases to trimming and J lost 5 bases, with 11 bases between them. CDR3 bases: TGTGCCAGCAGCTTTGGACAACGTAACAATGAGCAGTTCTTC. Translating gives CASSFGQRNNEQFF.

The J gene is TRBJ1-1, the V gene TRBV28, with unresolved D. The V end was cut by 5 bases, the J end by 0 bases, with 10 bases between. CDR3 length: 14 amino acids. Germline CDR1 is MDHEN and CDR2 is SYDVKM. The DNA for the CDR3 is TGTGCCAGCAGTCAAAACCCGATGAACACTGAAGCTTTCTTT. Translation: CASSQNPMNTEAFF.

The rearrangement links TRBV29-1 to TRBJ2-1, with 10 bases fitting TRBD1. The junction had 5 bases not matched to a gene; V was cut back by 6 bases and J by 9 bases. In germline, CDR1 is SQVTM, CDR2 ANQGSEA. There are 12 residues in the CDR3. The CDR3 is CSVGGQGSEQFF. The CDR3 DNA is TGCAGCGTAGGGGGACAGGGGAGTGAGCAGTTCTTC.

This sequence joins TRBV28 and TRBJ1-3, with a weak D call TRBD1 (6 bases). The CDR3 is 15 residues long. Trimming shortened V by 4 bases and J by 3 bases, and 13 bases separated the two germline ends. Germline V lookup: CDR1 MDHEN, CDR2 SYDVKM. The DNA of the CDR3 is TGTGCCAGCAGTTCCCCTTCAGGGGTTGGAAACACCATATATTTT. It translates to CASSSPSGVGNTIYF.

The CDR3 nucleotides are TGTGCCAGCAGCTTAGGAGGCGGGAGGGTCGCAGATACGCAGTATTTT. Translated, it gives CASSLGGGRVADTQYF. The chain employs TRBV7-5 and TRBJ2-3; no DNA check was done on the table's D call, TRBD2. TRBV7-5 is a known pseudogene. The CDR3 length is 16 residues.

The chain recombines TRBV7-3 with TRBJ1-1, with D unresolved. V lost 0 bases and J 1 base, leaving 6 bases between the germline ends. There are 14 residues in the CDR3. From germline, CDR1 is SGHTA and CDR2 FQGTGA. CDR3 nucleotides: TGTGCCAGCAGCTTAACCCACGGGAACACTGAAGCTTTCTTT. As protein: CASSLTHGNTEAFF.

This CDR3 reads CASRVRDSGNTIYF. The CDR3 nucleotides read TGTGCCAGTAGGGTCAGGGACTCTGGAAACACCATATATTTT. The chain couples TRBV19 to TRBJ1-3; a weak D match, TRBD1 (5 bases). Trimming left V 6 bases short and J 0 bases short, with 9 bases between. Germline-derived CDR1 and CDR2 are LNHDA and SQIVND (reference sequence). The CDR3 has 14 amino acids.

V is TRBV18 and J is TRBJ1-1; 10 bases line up with TRBD1. V lost 4 bases to trimming and J lost 4 bases; unmatched junction nucleotides: 9. Germline loops: CDR1 KGHSH, CDR2 LQKENI. The CDR3 totals 16 residues. CDR3 DNA: TGTGCCAGCTCACAGACCGGGACAGGGGTTGGCACTGAAGCTTTCTTT. Its translation: CASSQTGTGVGTEAFF.

The chain employs TRBV7-6 and TRBJ2-5; weak D call: TRBD2 (6 bases). Matching the DNA end better, TRBJ2-7 makes the J call doubtful. Per the germline V gene, CDR1 is SGHVS and CDR2 is FNYEAQ. This CDR3 comprises 14 residues. The CDR3 sequence is CASSPGPGVHEQYF. As DNA, the CDR3 is TGTGCCAGCAGCCCCGGGCCGGGAGTCCACGAGCAGTACTTC.

V usage is TRBV10-3 and J usage is TRBJ1-6, with D perhaps TRBD1 (6 bases). Trimming cost V 6 bases and J 11 bases, with 14 bases left between them. The CDR3 totals 13 residues. Germline-derived CDR1 and CDR2 are ENHRY and SYGVKD. The DNA for the CDR3 is TGTGCCATCAGGGACACAGGGTTCGCACCCCTCCACTTT. As protein: CAIRDTGFAPLHF.

V usage is TRBV5-1 and J usage is TRBJ2-7; possible D gene TRBD2, 6 bases. Germline-derived CDR1 and CDR2 are SGHRS and YFSETQ. Trimming pared 4 bases from V and 2 bases from J, leaving 16 bases between. The CDR3 has 15 amino acids. The CDR3 DNA follows: TGCGCCAGCAGCGTTGTAAGGGGACTGACCTACGAGCAGTACTTC. Its translation: CASSVVRGLTYEQYF.

The rearrangement joins TRBV21-1 to TRBJ2-1; the table's D call, TRBD1, has no DNA check behind it. TRBV21-1 is listed as a pseudogene. The CDR3 runs 15 residues. The CDR3 coding sequence is TGTGCCAGCAGCAAAAAGGGGGTCTCCTACAATGAGCAGTTCTTC. Its translation is CASSKKGVSYNEQFF.